This note documents a single T cell receptor beta chain sequence. This entry is derived from a study of technical replicates of blood from a few donors. This table comes from immunoSEQ multiplex PCR, and its TCRdb copy is limited to in-frame clones, with some not included. The sample contains under 80,000 clones, approximately 94% of which appear only once. Germline assignment: CDR1 LNHDA and CDR2 SQIVND (reference sequence). With 3 bases removed from V and 3 bases from J, the gap between germline ends came to 9 bases. The CDR3 spans 13 residues. This chain links TRBV19 with TRBJ2-7; D might be TRBD2 (5 bases). The source material was T cells isolated from PBMCs. The receptor comes from a human donor in good health. The CDR3 nucleotides read TGTGCCAGTAGTATCACGGCGGGCTACGAGCAGTACTTC. The encoded protein is CASSITAGYEQYF.